This T cell receptor (beta chain) was sequenced in a study of blood T cell repertoires in COVID-19. Study details: COVID-19 samples from acute and convalescent phases originated in the United States, Italy and Spain. Nucleic acid was either cDNA or gDNA, and it came from T cells, B-cell-depleted T cells, or PBMCs.

Original processing methods: Reference gene primer amplification yielded estimated nucleated cell counts. Sequenced by immunoSEQ multiplex PCR; TCRdb stores in-frame clones only, minus some. From that table come the V and J calls and clone size; the DNA was used to work out D and trimming. The repertoire holds 110,000 or so clones, with over 80% as singletons. The CDR3 runs 16 residues. Losses at the gene ends were 1 base for V and 9 bases for J; bases not matched to a gene: 8. The germline gives CDR1 MNHEY, CDR2 SMNVEV (reference sequence). The TCR originated in a woman in her fifties or sixties with acute or convalescent COVID-19. Specimen: peripheral blood. This sequence joins TRBV27 and TRBJ1-6; 8 bases are shared with TRBD1. The CDR3 DNA is TGTGCCAGCAGTTTATTTGGACAGGGATGGGCTTCACCCCTCCACTTT. It yields the protein CASSLFGQGWASPLHF.